This T cell receptor beta chain is drawn from a study of blood T cell repertoires in COVID-19. Turning to the study itself: The cDNA or gDNA used as material had been derived from T cells, B-cell-depleted T cells, or PBMCs.

The CDR3 sequence is 19 residues long. The V and J ends lost 1 base and 5 bases, in that order; junction bases with no gene match: 17. CDR1 is LGHNT and CDR2 is FRNRAP in the germline V gene. TCRdb's table, derived via immunoSEQ multiplex PCR, lists solely in-frame clones and lacks some. This repertoire shows about 200,000 clones, approximately 84% found once; its top ten account for 6% to 8.5%. The rearrangement uses TRBV12-5 and TRBJ1-2, with 9 bases matching TRBD1. The sequence derives from a woman aged 45-65 years with active or convalescent COVID-19. Input material: peripheral blood. CDR3 nucleotides: TGTGCTAGTGGTTTGGCCCTCCGGGACAGGGAAAAGGGGGTTTATGGCTACACCTTC. As protein: CASGLALRDREKGVYGYTF.